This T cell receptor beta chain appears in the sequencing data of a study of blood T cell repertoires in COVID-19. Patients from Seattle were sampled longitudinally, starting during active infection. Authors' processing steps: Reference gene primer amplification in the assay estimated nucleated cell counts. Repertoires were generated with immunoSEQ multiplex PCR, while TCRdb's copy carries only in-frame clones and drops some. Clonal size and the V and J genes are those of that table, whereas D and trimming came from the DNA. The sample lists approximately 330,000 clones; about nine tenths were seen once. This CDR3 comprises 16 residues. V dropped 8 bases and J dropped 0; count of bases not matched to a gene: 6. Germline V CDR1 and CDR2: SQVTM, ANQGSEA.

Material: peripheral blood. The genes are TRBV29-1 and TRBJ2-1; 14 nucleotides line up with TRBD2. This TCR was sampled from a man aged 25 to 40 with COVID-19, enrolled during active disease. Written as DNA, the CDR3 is TGCAGCTACGGGACTAGCGGGGGCCGCTCCTACAATGAGCAGTTCTTC. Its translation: CSYGTSGGRSYNEQFF.